The 4 T cell receptor beta chains below come from one sample, sequenced in a study of healthy donors' naive CD4 and CD8 T cells. Each TCR library used around 0.5 ug of total RNA and a linear amplification protocol. One entry per CDR3 protein results from TCRdb running MiXCR on the reads. The table lists 150,000 to 200,000 distinct CDR3 sequences, about four fifths of them singletons. The sequenced material came from naive CD4+ and CD8+ T cells sorted from blood, pooled from several donors. The receptors stem from a pool of human donors in good health; the sample pools cells from several healthy donors.

This clonotype was detected only a few times. This chain joins TRBV6-5 and TRBJ2-1, with unresolved D. Germline values: CDR1 MNHEY, CDR2 SVGAGI. The CDR3 is made up of 13 amino acids. V lost 3 bases and J 6 bases, leaving 9 bases between the germline ends. CDR3 amino acids: CASSYLVSNEQFF. For the CDR3, the DNA is TGTGCCAGCAGTTATCTAGTCAGCAATGAGCAGTTCTTC.

A few counts support this clonotype. The rearrangement joins TRBV27 to TRBJ1-2, with a weak D call TRBD1 (6 bases). V was clipped by 3 bases and J by 4 bases, with 12 bases between them. This CDR3 has 14 amino acids. Germline CDR1 MNHEY, CDR2 SMNVEV (reference sequence). This CDR3 is CASSLTGRIYGYTF. CDR3 in DNA: TGTGCCAGCAGTTTGACAGGTAGAATCTATGGCTACACCTTC.

The table lists this clonotype with a few counts. The chain employs TRBV29-1 and TRBJ1-1, with 8 bases fitting TRBD1. The V segment lost 4 bases and the J segment 1 base; nucleotides outside the gene matches: 5. CDR3 length: 14 residues. From germline, CDR1 is SQVTM and CDR2 ANQGSEA. The CDR3 loop reads CSVGAGGSNTEAFF. In DNA, the CDR3 is TGCAGCGTTGGCGCAGGGGGCTCGAACACTGAAGCTTTCTTT.

The chain combines TRBV11-2 with TRBJ1-1, with unresolved D. The CDR3 runs 13 residues. Germline V gene data show CDR1 as SGHAT and CDR2 as FQNNGV. Trimming cost V 10 bases and J 5 bases, with 17 bases left between them. DNA for the CDR3: TGTGCCACCCTAGAGCTGGGTCGGACTGAAGCTTTCTTT. Translating gives CATLELGRTEAFF. Full variable domain (missing parts from reference TRBV11-2 and TRBJ1-1): EAGVAQSPRYKIIEKRQSVAFWCNPISGHATLYWYQQILGQGPKLLIQFQNNGVVDDSQLPKDRFSAERLKGVDSTLKIQPAKLEDSAVYLCATLELGRTEAFFGQGTRLTVV.